Listed below are T cell receptor beta chains from one sample, sequenced in a study of blood T cells in healthy people across ages. In TCRdb, the 5' RACE reads were re-called with MiXCR into one record per CDR3 protein. The sample shows about 1,500,000 distinct CDR3 sequences, 42% of them seen only once. Sequencing was done on a sample of blood. The receptors come from a woman between 18 and 29 years old in good health. Each CDR3 is given with its conserved first and last residue. The D gene is left open where the match is weak. Only some rows state a clone size, as once, few, many or a class for expanded clones.

d_call clone_size j_call v_call cdr3_aa cdr3_nt
TRBD2 NA TRBJ2-7 TRBV5-1 CASSLELAGGRHEQYF TGCGCCAGCAGCTTGGAACTAGCGGGAGGCAGGCACGAGCAGTACTTC
TRBD1 few TRBJ1-2 TRBV9 CASSGRTGSAQGYTF TGTGCCAGCAGCGGACGGACAGGATCCGCTCAGGGCTACACCTTC
TRBD1 NA TRBJ2-7 TRBV5-1 CVSSLATGTAYEQYF TGCGTCAGCAGCTTGGCTACCGGGACAGCCTACGAGCAGTACTTC
NA NA TRBJ2-4 TRBV11-2 CASSLTGEAKNIQYF TGTGCCAGCAGCCTCACGGGGGAGGCCAAAAACATTCAGTACTTC
TRBD1 NA TRBJ2-2 TRBV7-8 CASNFDRGSENTGELFF TGTGCCAGCAACTTCGACAGGGGTTCGGAGAACACCGGGGAGCTGTTTTTT
TRBD1 few TRBJ1-1 TRBV5-1 CASSPPDRGRPDTEAFF TGCGCCAGCAGCCCGCCGGACAGGGGGCGCCCGGACACTGAAGCTTTCTTT
NA many TRBJ2-4 TRBV4-1 CASSQGGSKNIQYF TGCGCCAGCAGCCAAGGCGGTTCCAAAAACATTCAGTACTTC
TRBD2 NA TRBJ2-1 TRBV14 CASSQVRPSGIRRMNEQFF TGTGCCAGCAGCCAAGTAAGGCCTAGCGGGATCCGTAGAATGAATGAGCAGTTCTTC
TRBD1 NA TRBJ1-2 TRBV29-1 CSVGQGAGGYTF TGCAGCGTTGGACAGGGGGCAGGTGGCTACACCTTC
NA NA TRBJ2-1 TRBV12-3/TRBV12-4 CASSSAGRVYNEQFF TGTGCCAGCAGCTCAGCAGGCAGGGTCTACAATGAGCAGTTCTTC
TRBD1 NA TRBJ2-7 TRBV5-1 CASSSVRRTGEGVSYNEQYF TGCGCCAGCAGCTCGGTCAGGAGGACAGGGGAGGGTGTCTCCTACAATGAGCAGTACTTC
NA few TRBJ1-4 TRBV5-1 CASSVSAAQGNEKLFF TGCGCCAGCAGCGTAAGCGCGGCGCAGGGTAATGAAAAACTGTTTTTT
NA NA TRBJ2-7 TRBV6-1 CASSERRPTYEQYF TGTGCCAGCAGTGAAAGGCGCCCTACCTACGAGCAGTACTTC
NA NA TRBJ1-2 TRBV12-3/TRBV12-4 CASSGVPTNYGYTF TGTGCCAGCAGCGGCGTCCCTACTAACTATGGCTACACCTTC
NA NA TRBJ2-3 TRBV20-1 CSAEPWGESTDTQYF TGCAGTGCTGAACCCTGGGGGGAAAGCACAGATACGCAGTATTTT
TRBD1 NA TRBJ2-7 TRBV5-1 CASSFALSGTASYEQYF TGCGCCAGCAGCTTCGCCCTTTCCGGGACAGCGTCCTACGAGCAGTACTTC
TRBD1 few TRBJ2-7 TRBV5-5 CASNPGTGSVEQYF TGTGCCAGCAATCCGGGGACAGGGTCAGTCGAGCAGTACTTC
TRBD2 NA TRBJ2-7 TRBV6-5 CASSATSGIIDEQYF TGTGCCAGCAGTGCGACTAGCGGGATTATCGATGAGCAGTACTTC
NA NA TRBJ2-1 TRBV5-1 CASILGPSSYNEQFF TGCGCCAGCATCCTCGGCCCTAGCTCCTACAATGAGCAGTTCTTC
NA NA TRBJ2-2 TRBV4-1 CAGSPSGFGRPGELFF TGCGCCGGCAGCCCTTCCGGCTTCGGGAGACCCGGGGAGCTGTTTTTT
TRBD2 few TRBJ2-1 TRBV20-1 CSAPGVAGYNEQFF TGCAGTGCTCCCGGGGTAGCGGGATACAATGAGCAGTTCTTC
NA NA TRBJ2-7 TRBV27 CASSPSFGTPYEQYF TGTGCCAGCAGCCCGAGCTTCGGGACACCTTACGAGCAGTACTTC
NA many TRBJ1-2 TRBV12-3/TRBV12-4 CASSLDTLLGHYGYTF TGTGCCAGCAGTTTAGATACCCTCTTAGGCCACTATGGCTACACCTTC
NA few TRBJ1-5 TRBV14 CASSQGPVQPQHF TGTGCCAGCAGCCAAGGCCCAGTTCAGCCCCAGCATTTT
NA few TRBJ1-5 TRBV5-6 CASSGSQSGPQHF TGTGCCAGCAGCGGGAGCCAGTCGGGGCCCCAGCATTTT
TRBD2 NA TRBJ2-3 TRBV6-1 CASSEIEPGLAGGPTDTQYF TGTGCCAGCAGTGAGATAGAACCGGGACTAGCGGGGGGGCCCACAGATACGCAGTATTTT
TRBD2 NA TRBJ2-1 TRBV12-3/TRBV12-4 CASTTSFAGGLKGSEQFF TGTGCCAGCACTACATCGTTTGCGGGAGGCCTTAAGGGGTCTGAGCAGTTCTTC
TRBD1 NA TRBJ2-4 TRBV20-1 CSAREPTGINIQYF TGCAGTGCTAGAGAGCCGACAGGGATAAACATTCAGTACTTC
NA NA TRBJ2-5 TRBV29-1 CSVEDGTGVGSEQYF TGCAGCGTTGAAGATGGCACAGGAGTAGGTAGTGAGCAGTACTTC
TRBD1 NA TRBJ1-4 TRBV6-5 CASSVDREDNEKLFF TGTGCCAGCAGTGTCGACAGGGAAGATAATGAAAAACTGTTTTTT
NA few TRBJ1-2 TRBV4-1 CASLDDAYQTGGYTF TGCGCCAGCCTCGACGACGCTTACCAAACAGGTGGCTACACCTTC
TRBD2 NA TRBJ2-7 TRBV28 CATERDLPYEQYF TGTGCCACCGAGCGGGACTTACCCTACGAGCAGTACTTC
NA few TRBJ2-2 TRBV28 CASRIPGRSTGELFF TGTGCCAGCAGGATACCCGGAAGAAGCACCGGGGAGCTGTTTTTT
NA few TRBJ2-7 TRBV12-3/TRBV12-4 CASSRDFGTYEQYF TGTGCCAGCAGTCGGGACTTCGGAACCTACGAGCAGTACTTC
TRBD1 few TRBJ1-2 TRBV6-6 CASSHNQGAPYGYTF TGTGCCAGCAGCCACAACCAGGGGGCCCCTTATGGCTACACCTTC
NA NA TRBJ1-1 TRBV20-1 CSARDEAIGAFF TGCAGTGCTAGAGATGAGGCCATCGGGGCTTTCTTT
NA few TRBJ2-7 TRBV10-2 CASSEWGQGYEQYF TGCGCCAGCAGTGAGTGGGGTCAAGGCTACGAGCAGTACTTC
NA NA TRBJ2-1 TRBV7-9 CPSSLGYAEQFF TGTCCCAGCAGCTTAGGGTATGCTGAGCAGTTCTTC
NA NA TRBJ2-2 TRBV7-6 CASSLGEEGTGELFF TGTGCCAGCAGCTTAGGGGAGGAGGGCACCGGGGAGCTGTTTTTT
NA NA TRBJ2-6 TRBV7-9 CASSLGYGTPLLTF TGTGCCAGCAGCTTAGGCTACGGGACGCCTCTCCTGACTTTC
TRBD2 NA TRBJ2-1 TRBV12-3/TRBV12-4 CASSSGPGQGQFF TGTGCCAGCTCTAGCGGACCCGGCCAAGGGCAGTTCTTC
NA NA TRBJ1-2 TRBV12-3/TRBV12-4 CASSQTGQSYGYTF TGTGCCAGCAGCCAAACCGGACAGTCCTATGGCTACACCTTC
NA few TRBJ1-2 TRBV2 CASSGGISYGYTF TGTGCCAGCAGTGGGGGCATCTCCTATGGCTACACCTTC
NA once TRBJ1-1 TRBV20-1 CSARPAGHARGEAFF TGCAGTGCTAGGCCCGCCGGACATGCCCGCGGAGAAGCTTTCTTT
NA NA TRBJ2-1 TRBV10-3 CAIKTTGGIVDEQFF TGTGCCATCAAGACGACTGGCGGGATTGTGGATGAGCAGTTCTTC